The 14 T cell receptor beta chains presented below share a single source sample, sequenced in a study of cytomegalovirus exposure and HLA in healthy donors. PCR used 60 Vbeta primers and 13 Jbeta primers. Profiled with immunoSEQ multiplex PCR; TCRdb holds only in-frame clones, not every one. The sample lists some 180,000 clones; roughly 70% were seen once. The sequenced sample consisted of PBMCs. These receptors were taken from a young woman in good health and CMV-seropositive.

CDR3 coding DNA: TGTGCCAGCTCACCACCAAGCTCGAGTGCTGCATACTATGAGCAGTTCTTC. It encodes CASSPPSSSAAYYEQFF. V is TRBV18 and J is TRBJ2-1; D is uncertain. Trimming left V 0 bases short and J 8 bases short, with 20 bases between. The CDR3 extends over 17 amino acids. The germline V gene has CDR1 KGHSH and CDR2 LQKENI.

The rearrangement links TRBV6-5 to TRBJ1-1; TRBD1 is a possible D gene (6 bases). Germline V gene sequence: CDR1 MNHEY, CDR2 SVGAGI. V was pared by 0 bases and J by 4 bases, with 9 bases between. The CDR3 has 14 residues. CDR3 sequence (DNA): TGTGCCAGCAGTTACTCGCAAGGGGGCACTGAAGCTTTCTTT. Translated, it gives CASSYSQGGTEAFF.

The CDR3 region has the DNA TGTGCCAGTAGTATCTCCGGGACTATTCCGTACGAGCAGTACTTC. Translating gives CASSISGTIPYEQYF. The chain uses TRBV19 and TRBJ2-7; 7 positions match TRBD2. After removal of 3 bases from V and 4 bases from J, the junction contained 9 bases not matched to a gene. This CDR3 is built from 15 residues. Germline values: CDR1 LNHDA, CDR2 SQIVND (reference sequence). The full variable domain, its missing parts supplied by reference TRBV19 and TRBJ2-7, is DGGITQSPKYLFRKEGQNVTLSCEQNLNHDAMYWYRQDPGQGLRLIYYSQIVNDFQKGDIAEGYSVSREKKESFPLTVTSAQKNPTAFYLCASSISGTIPYEQYFGPGTRLTVT.

The rearrangement links TRBV4-2 to TRBJ1-1, with TRBD1 identical over 9 bases. With 2 bases clipped from V and 3 bases from J, the junction kept 4 bases outside the gene matches. The CDR3 totals 15 residues. Germline assignment: CDR1 LGHNA and CDR2 YNFKEQ. The CDR3 coding sequence is TGTGCCAGCAGCCAATCAGGGACAGGGTACACTGAAGCTTTCTTT. It is translated as CASSQSGTGYTEAFF.

The CDR3 reads CASSWDRANTGELFF. The CDR3 bases are TGTGCCAGCAGTTGGGACAGGGCGAACACCGGGGAGCTGTTTTTT. V and J are TRBV6-1 and TRBJ2-2; 9 bases are shared with TRBD1. CDR1 is MNHNS and CDR2 is SASEGT in the germline V gene. This CDR3 contains 15 residues. Trimming at V came to 5 bases and at J to 0 bases, leaving 1 base not matched to a gene.

The CDR3 spells CASSRDSLSPQHF. DNA for the CDR3: TGTGCCAGCAGTCGGGACAGTCTTTCCCCCCAGCATTTT. The chain employs TRBV6-5 and TRBJ1-5; 7 bases match TRBD1. The germline V gene has CDR1 MNHEY and CDR2 SVGAGI. V lost 5 bases and J lost 10; bases outside the gene matches: 8. This CDR3 comprises 13 residues.

The V gene is TRBV2, the J gene TRBJ2-1, with a tentative D call TRBD2 (5 bases). Deletions cut 8 bases from V and 8 bases from J, with 10 bases between. Germline V lookup: CDR1 SNHLY, CDR2 FYNNEI. The CDR3 has 11 residues. Here the CDR3 reads CASGEFDEQFF. The CDR3 DNA is TGTGCCAGCGGGGAGTTCGATGAGCAGTTCTTC.

The chain combines TRBV2 with TRBJ2-2; no reliable D call. V lost 3 bases, J lost 4 bases, and 9 bases lay in between. Germline loops: CDR1 SNHLY, CDR2 FYNNEI. This CDR3 comprises 14 residues. This CDR3 reads CASSEQVPTGELFF. The CDR3 DNA follows: TGTGCCAGCAGTGAGCAGGTACCCACCGGGGAGCTGTTTTTT.

The chain carries TRBV7-9 and TRBJ1-5; 7 nucleotides agree with TRBD1. Germline V gene data show CDR1 as SEHNR and CDR2 as FQNEAQ (reference sequence). After removal of 2 bases from V and 11 bases from J, the junction contained 12 bases not matched to a gene. CDR3 size: 15 residues. As DNA, the CDR3 is TGTGCCAGCAGCTTATCGTCAGGGGGGCAGGGGGCCCAGCATTTT. It specifies CASSLSSGGQGAQHF.

The J gene is TRBJ2-7, the V gene TRBV11-1; the D is unclear. Germline-derived CDR1 and CDR2 are SGHAT and FQDESV (reference sequence). The CDR3 has 12 amino acids. V lost 5 bases and J 4 bases, leaving 9 bases between the germline ends. CDR3 in amino acids: CASSQHGYEQYF. In DNA form, the CDR3 reads TGTGCCAGCAGCCAACACGGGTACGAGCAGTACTTC.

V usage is TRBV7-2 and J usage is TRBJ1-1, with 7 bases aligning to TRBD1. Germline loops: CDR1 SGHTA, CDR2 FQGNSA. The CDR3 totals 14 residues. Germline trimming cut 2 bases from V and 5 bases from J; bases unmatched to any gene: 5. CDR3 region: CASSLTGVRTEAFF. The CDR3 region has the DNA TGTGCCAGCAGCTTAACAGGGGTTCGGACTGAAGCTTTCTTT.

The chain carries TRBV6-4 and TRBJ1-1; TRBD1 aligns across 8 bases. The CDR3 has 14 residues. Germline V lookup: CDR1 MRHNA, CDR2 SNTAGT. V was pared by 4 bases and J by 6 bases, with 7 bases of the junction left unmatched. For the CDR3, the DNA is TGTGCCAGCAGTGTCACCCAGGGGGCCGCTGAAGCTTTCTTT. Amino acid sequence: CASSVTQGAAEAFF.

The chain couples TRBV6-1 to TRBJ1-5; no clear D. Trimming removed 6 bases at V and 6 bases at J, with 12 bases between. CDR3 length: 13 amino acids. Looked up from germline, CDR1 is MNHNS and CDR2 is SASEGT. The CDR3 bases are TGTGCCAGCAGACCCGATCCGGGTCAGCCCCAGCATTTT. Its translation: CASRPDPGQPQHF.

The table lists this clone with a count of one. The chain uses TRBV11-3 and TRBJ2-2, with D possibly being TRBD1 (6 bases). Trimming removed 5 bases from V and 0 bases from J, with 13 bases in between. CDR1 and CDR2 (germline): SGHNT, YENEEA. This CDR3 is built from 16 residues. CDR3 protein: CASSPRQVTNTGELFF. The CDR3 DNA follows: TGTGCCAGCAGCCCCCGACAGGTCACGAACACCGGGGAGCTGTTTTTT.